This passage covers 27 T cell receptor beta chains from one sample sequenced in a study of T cell responses to AZD1222 COVID-19 vaccine. Some clones are missing from TCRdb's copy, which holds only in-frame ones; the method was immunoSEQ multiplex PCR. In the table there are tens of thousands of clones, approximately 90% of which are singletons. The material sequenced was peripheral blood, taken 28 days after the second AZD1222 dose. The receptor source for this set is an adult who received the AZD1222 COVID-19 vaccine.

The genes are TRBV19 and TRBJ2-1, with 8 bases aligning to TRBD1. The CDR3 runs to 17 residues. In germline, CDR1 is LNHDA, CDR2 SQIVND (reference sequence). V dropped 6 bases and J dropped 6; count of bases not matched to a gene: 16. The CDR3 loop is CASSQSRQGQGRNEQFF. In DNA, the CDR3 is TGTGCCAGTAGCCAATCCCGACAGGGGCAAGGGCGCAATGAGCAGTTCTTC.

The chain couples TRBV28 to TRBJ2-1; 10 nucleotides match TRBD2. The trim removed 4 bases at V and 8 bases at J, leaving 11 bases unmatched. Germline V gives CDR1 MDHEN, CDR2 SYDVKM. The CDR3 runs to 16 residues. The CDR3 sequence: CASSSPSGRAGDEQFF. The CDR3 bases are TGTGCCAGCAGTTCCCCCAGCGGGAGGGCCGGGGATGAGCAGTTCTTC.

This chain's CDR3 is CASSPGQGSAFF. CDR3 DNA: TGTGCCAGCTCACCGGGGCAGGGGTCGGCTTTCTTT. This chain links TRBV18 with TRBJ1-1, with TRBD1 as a possible D gene (6 bases). Trimming stripped 3 bases from V and 11 bases from J, with 13 bases between. Germline V gene lookup returns CDR1 KGHSH and CDR2 LQKENI. The CDR3 runs to 12 residues.

This clone was seen just once. The rearrangement uses TRBV6-5 and TRBJ2-1, with 7 bases identical to TRBD2. V was clipped by 6 bases and J by 14 bases; unmatched bases: 7. Germline CDR1 is MNHEY and CDR2 is SVGAGI. There are 11 residues in the CDR3. The CDR3 sequence is CASRNGLVEFF. CDR3 in DNA: TGTGCCAGCAGAAACGGACTAGTGGAGTTCTTC.

A few counts support this clone. This rearrangement joins TRBV5-1 to TRBJ2-3; 9 nucleotides agree with TRBD1. The CDR3 is 15 residues long. The germline V gene encodes CDR1 SGHRS and CDR2 YFSETQ. J was trimmed by 3 bases and V by 2 bases; bases with no gene match: 4. The CDR3 sequence: CASSLGQGFTDTQYF. CDR3 nucleotides: TGCGCCAGCAGCTTAGGACAGGGGTTTACAGATACGCAGTATTTT. Combining the CDR3 with reference TRBV5-1 and TRBJ2-3 gives the whole variable domain KAGVTQTPRYLIKTRGQQVTLSCSPISGHRSVSWYQQTPGQGLQFLFEYFSETQRNKGNFPGRFSGRQFSNSRSEMNVSTLELGDSALYLCASSLGQGFTDTQYFGPGTRLTVL.

The chain carries TRBV30 and TRBJ2-5, with D hard to call. Germline values: CDR1 GTSNPN, CDR2 SVGIG (reference sequence). The CDR3 is 12 residues long. Trimming stripped 0 bases from V and 5 bases from J, with 7 bases between. This CDR3 reads CAWSVSRETQYF. The CDR3 DNA sequence: TGTGCCTGGAGTGTATCCAGGGAGACCCAGTACTTC.

J is TRBJ1-1 and V is TRBV3-1 (or the pseudogene TRBV3-2), with D hard to call. There are 13 residues in the CDR3. The ends were cut back, 3 bases at V and 1 base at J, with 6 bases in the middle. Germline assignment: CDR1 LGHDT and CDR2 YNNKEL (reference sequence). The CDR3 sequence is CASSQGRNTEAFF. In DNA, the CDR3 is TGTGCCAGCAGCCAGGGGAGGAACACTGAAGCTTTCTTT.

This chain joins TRBV28 and TRBJ1-5, with D perhaps matching TRBD1 (6 bases). Germline V CDR1 and CDR2: MDHEN, SYDVKM. The CDR3 runs 18 residues. Trimming removed 2 bases at V and 0 bases at J, with 17 bases between. The CDR3 spells CASSLTSGQYYSNQPQHF. In nucleotides, the CDR3 is TGTGCCAGCAGTTTAACAAGCGGACAGTATTATAGCAATCAGCCCCAGCATTTT.

In regard to this clone: The sample holds other DNA sequences that translate to the same CDR3. The chain is built from TRBV11-2 and TRBJ2-5; D is unresolved. The V end lost 5 bases, the J end lost 1 base, and 2 bases lay between the germline ends. The V gene's germline CDR1 is SGHAT and CDR2 FQNNGV. The CDR3 is 11 residues long. The CDR3 spells CASSLQETQYF. The CDR3 DNA reads as TGTGCCAGCAGCCTCCAAGAGACCCAGTACTTC.

This chain uses TRBV18 with TRBJ2-2; D call uncertain. Trimming took off 6 bases at V and 3 bases at J, with 11 bases between the two ends. CDR1 and CDR2 (germline): KGHSH, LQKENI. The CDR3 length is 14 residues. The CDR3 DNA reads as TGTGCCAGCTCGCCTAACAGTTACACCGGGGAGCTGTTTTTT. Translated, it gives CASSPNSYTGELFF.

This chain joins TRBV14 and TRBJ2-3; TRBD2 aligns across 11 bases. The CDR3 has 19 residues. The germline gives CDR1 SGHDN, CDR2 FVKESK. V dropped 1 base and J dropped 2; count of bases not matched to a gene: 11. The CDR3 DNA is TGTGCCAGCAGCCAAGTGGGTTGGTCTAGCGGGAGGAACACAGATACGCAGTATTTT. Its protein product is CASSQVGWSSGRNTDTQYF. The full variable domain, rest sourced from reference TRBV14 and TRBJ2-3, is EAGVTQFPSHSVIEKGQTVTLRCDPISGHDNLYWYRRVMGKEIKFLLHFVKESKQDESGMPNNRFLAERTGGTYSTLKVQPAELEDSGVYFCASSQVGWSSGRNTDTQYFGPGTRLTVL.

The chain joins TRBV6-6 to TRBJ2-1, with 11 bases identical to TRBD2. The CDR3 runs 15 residues. J was trimmed by 8 bases and V by 1 base; bases with no gene match: 4. Per the germline V gene, CDR1 is MNHNY and CDR2 is SVGAGI (reference sequence). CDR3 amino acids: CASSYLAGGVDEQFF. The DNA for the CDR3 is TGTGCCAGCAGTTACTTAGCGGGAGGGGTAGATGAGCAGTTCTTC.

This sequence joins TRBV5-1 and TRBJ1-1; D is possibly TRBD1 (5 bases). This CDR3 has 15 amino acids. V lost 0 bases and J 1 base, leaving 10 bases between the germline ends. Germline lookup yields CDR1 SGHRS and CDR2 YFSETQ. DNA of the CDR3: TGCGCCAGCAGCTTGGGAGGGGCCGGGAACACTGAAGCTTTCTTT. As protein: CASSLGGAGNTEAFF.

The rearrangement joins TRBV10-3 to TRBJ1-4; D remains ambiguous. Trimming took off 0 bases at V and 4 bases at J, with 9 bases between the two ends. The germline gives CDR1 ENHRY, CDR2 SYGVKD. The CDR3 sequence is 15 residues long. The CDR3 nucleotides read TGTGCCATCAGTGAGTCGGGAACCGTTAATGAAAAACTGTTTTTT. It translates to CAISESGTVNEKLFF.

This clone appeared a single time. The rearrangement joins TRBV20-1 to TRBJ1-5; unclear D gene. Germline CDR1 and CDR2: DFQATT and SNEGSKA (reference sequence). Trimming shortened V by 3 bases and J by 7 bases, and 13 bases separated the two germline ends. CDR3 length: 13 amino acids. The DNA for the CDR3 is TGCAGTGCTAGTGCTCCAGGCGTACAGCCCCAGCATTTT. Its protein product is CSASAPGVQPQHF.

The chain joins TRBV12-3 or TRBV12-4 to TRBJ1-2, with unresolved D. Trimming shortened V by 3 bases and J by 8 bases, and 7 bases separated the two germline ends. The CDR3 covers 11 residues. The CDR3: CASSFLGGYTF. CDR3 nucleotides: TGTGCCAGCAGTTTCCTCGGCGGCTACACCTTC.

The rearrangement uses TRBV7-2 and TRBJ1-2; D unclear. Germline V gives CDR1 SGHTA, CDR2 FQGNSA. This CDR3 has 15 amino acids. V was shortened by 2 bases and J by 5 bases, with 15 bases between the two germline ends. The chain's CDR3 is CASSLSPRASYGYTF. The CDR3 DNA reads TGTGCCAGCAGCTTATCCCCACGGGCCTCGTATGGCTACACCTTC.

Here the CDR3 reads CASSGAGSTYEQYF. For the CDR3, the DNA is TGTGCCAGCTCCGGTGCGGGATCAACCTACGAGCAGTACTTC. This chain uses TRBV18 with TRBJ2-7; D possibly corresponds to TRBD2 (6 bases). Germline-derived CDR1 and CDR2 are KGHSH and LQKENI. The CDR3 totals 14 residues. V shed 6 bases and J shed 2 bases, with 14 bases lying between them.

The chain couples TRBV6-1 to TRBJ2-7, with 10 bases aligning to TRBD2. This CDR3 contains 16 residues. J was trimmed by 6 bases and V by 2 bases; bases with no gene match: 10. CDR1 is MNHNS and CDR2 is SASEGT in the germline V gene. The CDR3 coding sequence is TGTGCCAGCAGTGAACTCCTCAGCGGGAGGGCCTCCGAGCAGTACTTC. Translating it yields CASSELLSGRASEQYF.

This chain links TRBV5-4 with TRBJ2-1, with 7 bases lining up with TRBD2. The germline CDR1 and CDR2 sequences are SGHNT and YYREEE (reference sequence). J lost 8 bases, V lost 1 base, and 9 bases had no gene match. The CDR3 consists of 15 residues. The CDR3 reads CASSLPPRETYEQFF. In DNA form, the CDR3 reads TGTGCCAGCAGCTTGCCTCCGCGGGAGACATATGAGCAGTTCTTC. Combining the CDR3 with reference TRBV5-4 and TRBJ2-1 gives the whole variable domain ETGVTQSPTHLIKTRGQQVTLRCSSQSGHNTVSWYQQALGQGPQFIFQYYREEENGRGNFPPRFSGLQFPNYSSELNVNALELDDSALYLCASSLPPRETYEQFFGPGTRLTVL.

The genes are TRBV18 and TRBJ2-1; 8 bases are a match to TRBD2. The V gene end was trimmed by 3 bases and the J gene end by 0 bases; junction bases not matched to a gene: 10. The CDR3 has 18 residues. CDR1 is KGHSH, CDR2 LQKENI, per germline. The CDR3 bases are TGTGCCAGCTCACCCTGGACGGGGGGGCCAAGCTCCTACAATGAGCAGTTCTTC. Amino acid sequence: CASSPWTGGPSSYNEQFF.

V usage is TRBV27 and J usage is TRBJ2-7, with 8 bases lining up with TRBD1. The CDR3 sequence is 13 residues long. Germline CDR1 reads MNHEY; CDR2 reads SMNVEV (reference sequence). V trimming: 5 bases; J trimming: 2 bases; junction bases outside the gene matches: 2. The CDR3 loop reads CASSTGGPYEQYF. The CDR3 region has the DNA TGTGCCAGCAGTACAGGGGGTCCCTACGAGCAGTACTTC.

The rearrangement uses TRBV14 and TRBJ2-3; the D gene is possibly TRBD1 (5 bases). CDR1 is SGHDN, CDR2 FVKESK, per germline. V dropped 4 bases and J dropped 2 bases, with 7 bases sitting between them. The CDR3 spans 13 residues. CDR3 loop: CASSRRVTDTQYF. The CDR3 region has the DNA TGTGCCAGCAGCCGCAGGGTCACAGATACGCAGTATTTT.

This clone was detected once. J is TRBJ2-2 and V is TRBV3-1 (or the pseudogene TRBV3-2); D perhaps matches TRBD2 (5 bases). CDR3 size: 17 residues. Germline V lookup: CDR1 LGHDT, CDR2 YNNKEL (reference sequence). Trimming took 4 bases from V and 1 from J, leaving 16 bases between them. CDR3 nucleotide sequence: TGTGCCAGCAGCCTCCGAGGGTCAAGGGTGAACACCGGGGAGCTGTTTTTT. It yields the protein CASSLRGSRVNTGELFF.

The chain employs TRBV12-3 or TRBV12-4 and TRBJ1-5; D is unresolved. This CDR3 is built from 13 residues. The ends were cut back, 2 bases at V and 5 bases at J, with 7 bases in the middle. The CDR3 spells CASSLYGDQPQHF. The CDR3 DNA reads as TGTGCCAGCAGTTTATACGGGGATCAGCCCCAGCATTTT.

J is TRBJ1-1 and V is TRBV27, with TRBD1 matching over 9 bases. CDR1 and CDR2 from the germline V gene are MNHEY and SMNVEV (reference sequence). The CDR3 runs 15 residues. V lost 3 bases to trimming and J lost 1 base; unmatched junction nucleotides: 3. CDR3: CASSLDRGWNTEAFF. In DNA, the CDR3 is TGTGCCAGCAGTTTGGACAGGGGCTGGAACACTGAAGCTTTCTTT.

The genes are TRBV20-1 and TRBJ2-7; D remains unclear. Germline lookup yields CDR1 DFQATT and CDR2 SNEGSKA (reference sequence). The CDR3 is made up of 10 amino acids. V shed 5 bases and J shed 6 bases, with 8 bases lying between them. CDR3 region: CSAPKGEQYF. In DNA, the CDR3 is TGCAGTGCTCCGAAGGGCGAGCAGTACTTC.